This T cell receptor beta chain was sequenced for a study of regulatory T cells in long-lasting Graves disease. The authors built TCR beta libraries using iRepertoire HTBI primers and Arm-PCR of CDR3 regions. MiXCR was run by TCRdb on the multiplex PCR reads, yielding one entry per CDR3 protein. The data contain 400,000 or so distinct CDR3 sequences, less than 25% of them singletons. Study-wide findings and caveats: Persistent disease preferred TRBV28, TRBJ1-2 and TRBJ2-5. Small sample size may have lowered accuracy. Researchers examined only peripheral blood and not thyroid tissue. Persistent-disease Graves' patients showed less TCR diversity than new cases.

V lost 4 bases, J lost 3 bases, and 10 bases lay in between. CDR3 length equals 13 residues. Germline V CDR1 and CDR2: SGDLS, YYNGEE. Time point meaning: persistent/refractory GD, antithyroid drugs over 5 years with positive TRAb. From RNA extracted from PBMCs, the TCR library was made. This clonotype appeared a few times. Its matching antigen is unknown. The receptor was derived from a female donor with Graves disease. The sequences come from peripheral blood mononuclear cells (PBMCs), collected when the disease was refractory, from a patient treated with antithyroid drugs. V and J are TRBV9 and TRBJ1-2, with D unresolved. The CDR3: CASSSRVDYGYTF. Written as DNA, the CDR3 is TGTGCCAGCAGCTCAAGGGTCGACTATGGCTACACCTTC. The full variable domain, rest sourced from reference TRBV9 and TRBJ1-2, is DSGVTQTPKHLITATGQRVTLRCSPRSGDLSVYWYQQSLDQGLQFLIQYYNGEERAKGNILERFSAQQFPDLHSELNLSSLELGDSALYFCASSSRVDYGYTFGSGTRLTVV.